This paragraph reports one T cell receptor beta chain. Its antigen is unidentified. This sample stems from a study of CD4 T cells in relation to SARS-CoV-2 and coronaviruses. The wider study: After roughly 11 days of antigen culture, PBMC TCR beta CDR3s were sequenced.

Sequencing was performed with immunoSEQ multiplex PCR; in TCRdb, only in-frame clones are kept and a portion is missing. This repertoire shows about 36,000 clones, approximately 80% found once; its top ten account for around 21%. V lost 4 bases, J lost 5 bases, and 10 bases stayed unmatched. CDR1 is KGHSH, CDR2 LQKENI, per germline. The CDR3 runs 15 residues. Sequencing used memory CD4+ T cells from PBMCs, cultured in vitro. The TCR originated in an adult with COVID-19. The J gene is TRBJ1-1, the V gene TRBV18, with TRBD1 identical over 7 bases. The CDR3 nucleotides are TGTGCCAGCTCACGAATGGGACAGATAGGGACTGAAGCTTTCTTT. Translation gives CASSRMGQIGTEAFF.